This T cell receptor (beta chain) was sequenced for a study of T cell responses to AZD1222 COVID-19 vaccine. Profiled with immunoSEQ multiplex PCR; TCRdb holds only in-frame clones, not every one. The data contain 90,000 to 120,000 clones, around 96% of them singletons. V lost 8 bases, J lost 3 bases, and 6 bases lay in between. The CDR3 spans 11 residues. Looked up from germline, CDR1 is SGHRS and CDR2 is YFSETQ. The V gene is TRBV5-1, the J gene TRBJ1-5; D is unclear. The sequenced sample was peripheral blood, obtained on day 0 of AZD1222 vaccination. This TCR came from an adult in good health. DNA for the CDR3: TGCGCCAGGGGATCCAATCAGCCCCAGCATTTT. Protein: CARGSNQPQHF.